The clone carrying this T cell receptor beta chain was seen only once. This sample was taken from a study of siplizumab effects on memory and regulatory T cells. This CDR3 has 16 residues. Germline CDR1 SGHAT, CDR2 FQNNGV. V was clipped by 1 base and J by 1 base, with 13 bases between them. The protocol was immunoSEQ multiplex PCR, while the TCRdb copy is restricted to in-frame clones and leaves out a portion. Seen here are about 100,000 clones, approximately 91% observed once, and the top ten hold roughly 0.16%. V gene TRBV11-2 combines with J gene TRBJ2-5; a possible D gene is TRBD2 (6 bases). The source material was CD4+ T cells sorted from blood. The clonotype originates from a human donor in good health. The CDR3 nucleotides read TGTGCCAGCAGCTTAGGCCTCTTGGGAGGCCAAGAGACCCAGTACTTC. Residues: CASSLGLLGGQETQYF.